A single sample is the source of the 21 T cell receptor beta chains below, sequenced in a study of Graves' ophthalmopathy and Graves' hyperthyroidism. Amplifying from RNA transcripts, the study obtained TCR beta CDR3 regions. RT-PCR in the first round used HTBI primers; a second-round multiplex PCR followed. TCRdb reprocessed the multiplex PCR reads with MiXCR, giving one entry per CDR3 protein. The table has over a million distinct CDR3 sequences, 35% to 40% seen once. The sample taken for sequencing was peripheral blood or thyroid tissue (not recorded which). The receptors here all came from an adult man with Graves' hyperthyroidism.

Ten or more counts support this clonotype. The chain has TRBV20-1 and TRBJ2-7; a possible D gene is TRBD1 (6 bases). The V end lost 4 bases, the J end lost 4 bases, and 8 bases lay between the germline ends. This CDR3 contains 11 residues. Germline lookup yields CDR1 DFQATT and CDR2 SNEGSKA (reference sequence). The CDR3 spells CSAKRGYEQYF. The CDR3 region has the DNA TGCAGTGCTAAAAGGGGGTACGAGCAGTACTTC.

This clonotype has more than one count but fewer than ten. The rearrangement uses TRBV28 and TRBJ1-6; D possibly corresponds to TRBD1 (6 bases). Trimming left V 4 bases short and J 0 bases short, with 10 bases between. The CDR3 has 16 residues. Germline V gene data show CDR1 as MDHEN and CDR2 as SYDVKM. In nucleotides, the CDR3 is TGTGCCAGCAGTTGGGGGGCTAGCTCCTATAATTCACCCCTCCACTTT. Residues: CASSWGASSYNSPLHF.

In its sample, this clonotype was seen a few times. This sequence joins TRBV6-5 and TRBJ2-5; a possible D gene is TRBD2 (8 bases). This CDR3 region has 16 residues. V was clipped by 5 bases and J by 5 bases, with 21 bases between them. Per the germline V gene, CDR1 is MNHEY and CDR2 is SVGAGI. CDR3 loop: CASSAKTPGGGETQYF. CDR3 nucleotides: TGTGCCAGCAGTGCGAAGACACCGGGAGGGGGCGAGACCCAGTACTTC.

V and J are TRBV6-2 or TRBV6-3 and TRBJ1-5; 8 bases align to TRBD1. Germline CDR1 is MNHEY and CDR2 is SVGEGT. The CDR3 sequence is 15 residues long. Trimming cost V 6 bases and J 2 bases; bases outside gene matches: 6. As DNA, the CDR3 is TGTGCCAGCAGACAACCGGGACAGGGCAATCAGCCCCAGCATTTT. This encodes CASRQPGQGNQPQHF.

V usage is TRBV5-4 and J usage is TRBJ1-2, with 7 positions matching TRBD1. Germline V CDR1 and CDR2: SGHNT, YYREEE (reference sequence). V lost 4 bases to trimming and J lost 1 base; unmatched junction nucleotides: 7. The CDR3 length is 15 residues. The CDR3 DNA is TGTGCCAGCAGCCTAGGGACAGAATTTAACTATGGCTACACCTTC. Residues: CASSLGTEFNYGYTF. Full variable domain (remainder filled in from reference TRBV5-4 and TRBJ1-2): ETGVTQSPTHLIKTRGQQVTLRCSSQSGHNTVSWYQQALGQGPQFIFQYYREEENGRGNFPPRFSGLQFPNYSSELNVNALELDDSALYLCASSLGTEFNYGYTFGSGTRLTVV.

The genes are TRBV9 and TRBJ2-7; D remains ambiguous. The germline V gene encodes CDR1 SGDLS and CDR2 YYNGEE. Trimming took 4 bases from V and 6 from J, leaving 14 bases between them. The CDR3 is made up of 13 amino acids. CDR3 region: CASSLGIPGEQYF. Here the CDR3 DNA reads TGTGCCAGCAGCTTGGGAATCCCTGGCGAGCAGTACTTC.

V is TRBV12-3 or TRBV12-4 and J is TRBJ2-3; the D gene is possibly TRBD1 (6 bases). The CDR3 is 15 residues long. Trimming stripped 6 bases from V and 0 bases from J, with 13 bases between. CDR3 loop: CASSRTATSTDTQYF. CDR3 DNA: TGTGCCAGCAGCCGGACAGCAACTAGCACAGATACGCAGTATTTT.

This clonotype showed up many times. The gene calls are TRBV7-2 and TRBJ2-5, with a weak D call TRBD2 (6 bases). V lost 1 base to trimming and J lost 4 bases, with 13 bases between them. Germline loops: CDR1 SGHTA, CDR2 FQGNSA. CDR3 length: 15 residues. As DNA, the CDR3 is TGTGCCAGCAGCTTAGATGGAGTGGGGGGAGAGACCCAGTACTTC. Translating it yields CASSLDGVGGETQYF. Drawing the rest from reference TRBV7-2 and TRBJ2-5, the complete variable domain is GAGVSQSPSNKVTEKGKDVELRCDPISGHTALYWYRQSLGQGLEFLIYFQGNSAPDKSGLPSDRFSAERTGGSVSTLTIQRTQQEDSAVYLCASSLDGVGGETQYFGPGTRLLVL.

This clonotype showed up many times. CDR3: CSVTFRQGGYGYTF. The CDR3 DNA follows: TGCAGCGTGACATTCAGACAGGGAGGTTATGGCTACACCTTC. The V gene is TRBV29-1, the J gene TRBJ1-2; 7 positions match TRBD1. The trim removed 6 bases at V and 5 bases at J, leaving 12 bases unmatched. CDR3 size: 14 residues. Per germline, CDR1 SQVTM and CDR2 ANQGSEA. Combining the CDR3 with reference TRBV29-1 and TRBJ1-2 gives the whole variable domain SAVISQKPSRDICQRGTSLTIQCQVDSQVTMMFWYRQQPGQSLTLIATANQGSEATYESGFVIDKFPISRPNLTFSTLTVSNMSPEDSSIYLCSVTFRQGGYGYTFGSGTRLTVV.

The sample holds a few counts of this clonotype. The gene calls are TRBV2 and TRBJ1-6; maybe TRBD1 (6 bases). V lost 5 bases, J lost 7 bases, and 12 bases lay in between. The germline gives CDR1 SNHLY, CDR2 FYNNEI. The CDR3 is 14 residues long. CDR3 in amino acids: CASSPRTANSPLHF. The CDR3 DNA follows: TGTGCCAGCAGTCCCCGGACAGCCAATTCACCCCTCCACTTT.

The rearrangement uses TRBV20-1 and TRBJ1-5; perhaps TRBD1 as D (5 bases). Germline CDR1 reads DFQATT; CDR2 reads SNEGSKA (reference sequence). CDR3 length: 12 residues. Trimming pared 1 base from V and 8 bases from J, leaving 9 bases between. The CDR3 loop reads CSARGGREPQHF. For the CDR3, the DNA is TGCAGTGCTAGAGGGGGGAGAGAGCCCCAGCATTTT.

The chain is built from TRBV2 and TRBJ2-6; D gene unclear. The CDR3 loop spans 13 amino acids. Trimming took off 6 bases at V and 2 bases at J, with 5 bases between the two ends. The germline CDR1 and CDR2 sequences are SNHLY and FYNNEI. This CDR3 is CASRVPGANVLTF. The CDR3, as DNA: TGTGCCAGCAGGGTACCTGGGGCCAACGTCCTGACTTTC. The complete variable domain, with remaining parts taken from reference TRBV2 and TRBJ2-6, reads EPEVTQTPSHQVTQMGQEVILRCVPISNHLYFYWYRQILGQKVEFLVSFYNNEISEKSEIFDDQFSVERPDGSNFTLKIRSTKLEDSAMYFCASRVPGANVLTFGAGSRLTVL.

This clonotype was recorded many times. The chain is built from TRBV7-9 and TRBJ2-7; 10 positions agree with TRBD2. Germline-derived CDR1 and CDR2 are SEHNR and FQNEAQ (reference sequence). The V segment lost 3 bases and the J segment 2 bases; nucleotides outside the gene matches: 7. This CDR3 spans 16 amino acids. This CDR3 is CASSFRSLAGAYEQYF. Written as DNA, the CDR3 is TGTGCCAGCAGCTTCCGCTCGCTAGCGGGGGCCTACGAGCAGTACTTC.

Many counts were recorded for this clonotype. The CDR3 is CSATQGPGGTEAFF. CDR3 coding DNA: TGCAGTGCCACACAGGGGCCCGGAGGCACTGAAGCTTTCTTT. The chain uses TRBV20-1 and TRBJ1-1; TRBD1 matches 7 bases. The CDR3 sequence is 14 residues long. With 6 bases clipped from V and 4 bases from J, the junction kept 11 bases outside the gene matches. Looked up from germline, CDR1 is DFQATT and CDR2 is SNEGSKA (reference sequence).

About this clonotype: An end of the junction differs from the germline gene, which may be a read error. This sequence joins TRBV5-6 and TRBJ1-3; no clear D gene. Germline CDR1 and CDR2: SGHDT and YYEEEE. CDR3 length equals 15 residues. The CDR3: CASSYGPHSVNTIYF. The CDR3 DNA reads TGTGCCAGCAGCTATGGACCCCACTCTGTAAACACCATATATTTT. The entire variable domain, with the rest obtained from reference TRBV5-6 and TRBJ1-3, is as follows: DAGVTQSPTHLIKTRGQQVTLRCSPKSGHDTVSWYQQALGQGPQFIFQYYEEEERQRGNFPDRFSGHQFPNYSSELNVNALLLGDSALYLCASSYGPHSVNTIYFGEGSWLTVV.

This clonotype was found many times. The chain employs TRBV4-3 and TRBJ1-1; TRBD1 agrees at 7 bases. V shed 6 bases, J shed 3 bases, and the junction held 4 bases outside the gene matches. The CDR3 sequence is 13 residues long. The V gene's germline CDR1 is LGHNA and CDR2 YSLEER. This chain's CDR3 is CASSGDRDTEAFF. The CDR3 nucleotides are TGCGCCAGCAGTGGTGACAGGGACACTGAAGCTTTCTTT.

This clonotype was counted ten times or more. The chain combines TRBV5-1 with TRBJ1-6, with TRBD1 matching 9 bases. Trimming took 4 bases from V and 7 from J; bases not matched to a gene: 3. Germline CDR1 and CDR2: SGHRS and YFSETQ. The CDR3 consists of 14 residues. The DNA for the CDR3 is TGCGCCAGCAGCGCGGACAGGGGAAATTCACCCCTCCACTTT. Amino acid sequence: CASSADRGNSPLHF.

This clonotype has more than one count but fewer than ten. The chain combines TRBV5-1 with TRBJ2-3, with D perhaps TRBD2 (7 bases). The germline V gene has CDR1 SGHRS and CDR2 YFSETQ. The CDR3 is 15 amino acids. The ends were cut back, 1 base at V and 0 bases at J, with 9 bases in the middle. CDR3 in amino acids: CASSLRGASTDTQYF. The CDR3 DNA reads TGCGCCAGCAGCTTGCGGGGGGCAAGCACAGATACGCAGTATTTT.

This clonotype was seen ten or more times. The chain has TRBV7-8 and TRBJ1-6; D is perhaps TRBD1 (5 bases). V lost 5 bases to trimming and J lost 0 bases, with 20 bases between them. Germline assignment: CDR1 SGHVS and CDR2 FQNEAQ. The CDR3 runs 19 residues. The CDR3 DNA reads TGTGCCAGCAGCCCACGGGGCAGAGGGTCCCGCTCCTATAATTCACCCCTCCACTTT. Amino acid sequence: CASSPRGRGSRSYNSPLHF.

V and J are TRBV6-4 and TRBJ2-7; perhaps TRBD2 as D (7 bases). V dropped 2 bases and J dropped 6 bases, with 14 bases sitting between them. The CDR3 is 14 residues long. Germline assignment: CDR1 MRHNA and CDR2 SNTAGT. This CDR3 is CASSDDAGAREQYF. The CDR3 nucleotides read TGTGCCAGCAGTGACGACGCGGGGGCTCGCGAGCAGTACTTC.

The chain is built from TRBV7-9 and TRBJ2-2, with D perhaps TRBD1 or TRBD2 (5 bases each). This CDR3 has 12 amino acids. Germline loops: CDR1 SEHNR, CDR2 FQNEAQ (reference sequence). Trimming removed 10 bases at V and 6 bases at J, with 12 bases between. Here the CDR3 reads CATGDGPGELFF. The CDR3 DNA reads TGTGCCACCGGGGACGGGCCCGGGGAGCTGTTTTTT.